Following are 22 T cell receptor beta chains from one sample sequenced in a study of blood T cell repertoires in COVID-19. Repertoires were generated with immunoSEQ multiplex PCR, while TCRdb's copy carries only in-frame clones and drops some. The data hold approximately 350,000 clones, with 91% observed a single time. What was sequenced was peripheral blood. The receptors stem from a woman aged 18-35 years who had recovered from COVID-19.

The chain recombines TRBV29-1 with TRBJ1-1; perhaps TRBD1 as D (5 bases). The length of the CDR3 is 10 residues. Germline assignment: CDR1 SQVTM and CDR2 ANQGSEA. The V and J ends lost 6 bases and 5 bases respectively, with 7 bases between them. CDR3 amino acids: CSVYRTEAFF. The DNA of the CDR3 is TGCAGCGTGTACAGGACTGAAGCTTTCTTT.

This clone was detected only once. The V call is TRBV5-4, the J call TRBJ2-1; 7 bases are a match to TRBD2. J was trimmed by 7 bases and V by 4 bases; bases with no gene match: 5. This CDR3 is 13 amino acids long. In germline, CDR1 is SGHNT, CDR2 YYREEE (reference sequence). The CDR3 DNA sequence: TGTGCCAGCAGCGTGGGACTACCGAATGAGCAGTTCTTC. Its protein product is CASSVGLPNEQFF.

The chain links TRBV10-1 to TRBJ1-1; D is possibly TRBD1 (6 bases). CDR3 size: 16 residues. Germline CDR1 WNHNN, CDR2 SYGVQD (reference sequence). Trimming removed 2 bases from V and 1 base from J, with 14 bases in between. The CDR3, as DNA: TGCGCCAGCAGTGAGAAAGTGGGGGCTAGGAACACTGAAGCTTTCTTT. It codes for CASSEKVGARNTEAFF.

The J gene is TRBJ2-3, the V gene TRBV5-1, with TRBD2 identical over 7 bases. The CDR3 runs 14 residues. Trimming cost V 4 bases and J 3 bases; bases outside gene matches: 5. CDR1 and CDR2 (germline): SGHRS, YFSETQ. The CDR3 bases are TGCGCCAGCAGCCCGGGAGGAGGTACAGATACGCAGTATTTT. This translates into CASSPGGGTDTQYF.

V usage is TRBV29-1 and J usage is TRBJ2-1, with no clear D. From germline, CDR1 is SQVTM and CDR2 ANQGSEA. The CDR3 is made up of 11 amino acids. The ends were cut back, 7 bases at V and 6 bases at J, with 10 bases in the middle. The CDR3 DNA follows: TGCAGCGGCGTTACCATCAATGAGCAGTTCTTC. Translated: CSGVTINEQFF.

The J gene is TRBJ1-1, the V gene TRBV9, with D perhaps TRBD1 (5 bases). With 4 bases removed from V and 5 bases from J, the gap between germline ends came to 18 bases. The CDR3 is 15 amino acids. Germline V gene data show CDR1 as SGDLS and CDR2 as YYNGEE. DNA of the CDR3: TGTGCCAGCAGCTCGACACCAGGGAAAGGAACTGAAGCTTTCTTT. Amino acid sequence: CASSSTPGKGTEAFF.

The V call is TRBV11-3, the J call TRBJ1-1; D not certain. CDR3 length: 12 residues. The V end lost 8 bases, the J end lost 6 bases, and 13 bases lay between the germline ends. In germline, CDR1 is SGHNT, CDR2 YENEEA. The CDR3 sequence: CASGGREAEAFF. The CDR3 DNA is TGTGCCAGCGGAGGAAGGGAGGCTGAAGCTTTCTTT.

The chain has TRBV11-3 and TRBJ2-2; tentatively, D is TRBD2 (5 bases). V lost 5 bases and J lost 6, with 16 bases in between. The CDR3 extends over 15 amino acids. CDR1 and CDR2 from the germline V gene are SGHNT and YENEEA. Here the CDR3 reads CASSPLQTGAGELFF. Written as DNA, the CDR3 is TGTGCCAGCAGCCCGTTGCAGACCGGGGCCGGGGAGCTGTTTTTT.

The chain has TRBV6-1 and TRBJ1-3; D gene ambiguous. Germline CDR1 reads MNHNS; CDR2 reads SASEGT. V was shortened by 0 bases and J by 8 bases, with 8 bases between the two germline ends. CDR3 size: 13 residues. CDR3 DNA: TGTGCCAGCAGTGAAGCGGGAGGTTACACCATATATTTT. It is translated as CASSEAGGYTIYF.

This chain joins TRBV5-6 and TRBJ2-5, with 9 nucleotides matching TRBD1. Germline V gives CDR1 SGHDT, CDR2 YYEEEE. Losses at the gene ends were 4 bases for V and 2 bases for J; bases not matched to a gene: 0. The CDR3 has 13 amino acids. DNA for the CDR3: TGTGCCAGCAGCGACAGGGGGCAAGAGACCCAGTACTTC. Translated, it gives CASSDRGQETQYF. The complete variable domain, with remaining parts taken from reference TRBV5-6 and TRBJ2-5, reads DAGVTQSPTHLIKTRGQQVTLRCSPKSGHDTVSWYQQALGQGPQFIFQYYEEEERQRGNFPDRFSGHQFPNYSSELNVNALLLGDSALYLCASSDRGQETQYFGPGTRLLVL.

This sequence joins TRBV5-6 and TRBJ2-1; 8 bases line up with TRBD1. The V segment lost 2 bases and the J segment 10 bases; nucleotides outside the gene matches: 5. The CDR3 consists of 13 residues. Per the germline V gene, CDR1 is SGHDT and CDR2 is YYEEEE. The CDR3 is CASSFGTGGEQFF. The DNA of the CDR3 is TGTGCCAGCAGCTTTGGGACAGGTGGGGAGCAGTTCTTC.

This sequence joins TRBV18 and TRBJ1-2, with TRBD1 matching 7 bases. The V gene's germline CDR1 is KGHSH and CDR2 LQKENI. CDR3 length: 16 residues. The junction had 13 bases not matched to a gene; V was cut back by 6 bases and J by 3 bases. The CDR3, as DNA: TGTGCCAGCTCCCCCAAAGGAAAGGGGGCAGACTATGGCTACACCTTC. Amino acids: CASSPKGKGADYGYTF.

The sample holds one count of this clone. The rearrangement links TRBV12-5 to TRBJ2-2; tentative D call: TRBD2 (6 bases). This CDR3 is 16 amino acids long. V lost 4 bases and J lost 6, with 18 bases in between. The germline V gene encodes CDR1 LGHNT and CDR2 FRNRAP. CDR3 sequence reads: CASGYSREAWAGELFF. CDR3 in DNA: TGTGCTAGTGGTTACAGTAGGGAGGCCTGGGCCGGGGAGCTGTTTTTT.

The chain uses TRBV6-5 and TRBJ1-1; D might be TRBD1 (6 bases). This CDR3 comprises 12 residues. Trimming shortened V by 10 bases and J by 4 bases, and 13 bases separated the two germline ends. Germline loops: CDR1 MNHEY, CDR2 SVGAGI. CDR3 loop: CATQGLPTEAFF. DNA for the CDR3: TGTGCCACCCAGGGGCTACCCACTGAAGCTTTCTTT.

V gene TRBV7-2 combines with J gene TRBJ1-5, with 7 bases matching TRBD1. Per germline, CDR1 SGHTA and CDR2 FQGNSA. Trimming removed 2 bases from V and 7 bases from J; junction bases left unmatched: 14. The CDR3 consists of 17 residues. The CDR3 coding sequence is TGTGCCAGCAGCTTAAGGGGTGGGACAGCTACGGGGCAGCCCCAGCATTTT. Protein sequence: CASSLRGGTATGQPQHF.

V and J are TRBV24-1 and TRBJ2-2; 9 bases line up with TRBD1. Trimming removed 1 base from V and 3 bases from J; junction bases left unmatched: 5. Germline values: CDR1 KGHDR, CDR2 SFDVKD. The CDR3 spans 17 residues. The CDR3, as DNA: TGTGCCACCAGTGATTTCACGGGACAGGGTTACACCGGGGAGCTGTTTTTT. Translation: CATSDFTGQGYTGELFF.

This clone has a single count. This chain uses TRBV21-1 with TRBJ1-5; the D call TRBD1 from the table was never checked on the DNA. TRBV21-1 is a known pseudogene. This CDR3 has 15 amino acids. Here the CDR3 reads CASSSDRGGNQPQHF. The CDR3 DNA sequence: TGTGCCAGCAGTTCCGACAGGGGCGGCAATCAGCCCCAGCATTTT.

The chain couples TRBV7-9 to TRBJ2-2; TRBD2 matches at 8 bases. The germline gives CDR1 SEHNR, CDR2 FQNEAQ (reference sequence). Trimming at V came to 5 bases and at J to 0 bases, leaving 2 bases not matched to a gene. This CDR3 spans 15 amino acids. CDR3 in amino acids: CASSHSGTNTGELFF. The CDR3 DNA reads as TGTGCCAGCAGCCATAGCGGGACGAACACCGGGGAGCTGTTTTTT.

V usage is TRBV18 and J usage is TRBJ1-2; 8 bases fit TRBD1. J was trimmed by 0 bases and V by 3 bases; bases with no gene match: 3. The CDR3 has 15 amino acids. The germline V gene has CDR1 KGHSH and CDR2 LQKENI. The CDR3 coding sequence is TGTGCCAGCTCACCGACAGGGGATACTAACTATGGCTACACCTTC. This codes for CASSPTGDTNYGYTF.

The J gene is TRBJ1-4, the V gene TRBV6-5; the D is unclear. There are 15 residues in the CDR3. V was cut by 0 bases and J by 5 bases, with 10 bases left in between. The germline CDR1 and CDR2 sequences are MNHEY and SVGAGI. The DNA for the CDR3 is TGTGCCAGCAGTTACTCACGGAGCCCGAATGAAAAACTGTTTTTT. Its translation is CASSYSRSPNEKLFF.

The gene calls are TRBV30 and TRBJ1-2, with 11 bases aligning to TRBD1. The CDR3 covers 14 residues. From germline, CDR1 is GTSNPN and CDR2 SVGIG (reference sequence). Trimming cost V 5 bases and J 3 bases; bases outside gene matches: 5. The chain's CDR3 is CAWQDRGRYYGYTF. The CDR3 DNA follows: TGTGCCTGGCAGGACAGGGGGCGCTACTATGGCTACACCTTC.

The CDR3 region has the DNA TGTGCCAGCAGTGCACAGGGTCTCTACACCTTC. This codes for CASSAQGLYTF. The J gene is TRBJ1-2, the V gene TRBV12-3 or TRBV12-4; weak D call: TRBD1 (6 bases). The CDR3 has 11 amino acids. Trimming pared 5 bases from V and 10 bases from J, leaving 11 bases between.